A selection of T cell receptor beta chains follows, all from one sample in a study of blood T cell repertoires in COVID-19. Libraries were prepared by immunoSEQ multiplex PCR; TCRdb keeps only in-frame clonotypes and omits some of them. This table holds about 470,000 clones, approximately 90% found once. Input material: PBMCs or T cells enriched from blood (not recorded which). These receptor sequences come from a young woman who had recovered from COVID-19. Each CDR3 is given without its conserved first and last residue.

>TRBV7-9
ASSYQAGVHEQF
>TRBV5-1
ASSLAWRQQETQY
>TRBV19
ASSIATGTSSNQPQH
>TRBV19
ASSIAPGGYGYT
>TRBV2
ASKGTGRAYEQY
>TRBV11-2
ASSWTVNYGYT
>TRBV11-1
ASSYLRDTEAF
>TRBV7-9
ASSPPGGSPYEQY
>TRBV19
ASSTGDSNSPLH
>TRBV11-2
ASSLTTGGTGELF
>TRBV7-9
ASSATGAGDTQY
>TRBV6-5
ASSPSGSLETQY
>TRBV28
ASSSPRGQSLGNGYT
>TRBV11-3
ASSLGVAGETQY
>TRBV7-9
ASSPGGTGRWDQPQH
>TRBV7-6
ASSLEESATEAF
>TRBV12-5
ASGSGDRKRNTGELF
>TRBV14
ASSQGLAGAYNEQF
>TRBV2
ASRAGGLTTDTQY